A selection of T cell receptor beta chains follows, all from one sample in a study of T cells in Graves' hyperthyroidism and ophthalmopathy. Via MiXCR, TCRdb re-called the multiplex PCR reads, giving one row per CDR3 protein. The repertoire holds roughly 160,000 distinct CDR3 sequences, with about a tenth as singletons. The sample comprised blood. The source is a woman under 30 with Graves' hyperthyroidism that later progressed to Graves' ophthalmopathy. Both conserved end residues are part of each CDR3. A D gene is named only where the DNA matches it firmly. For some rows the clone size is stated as once, few or many, or as a class when expanded; others skip it.

v_gene	d_gene	j_gene	abundance	CDR3aa	CDR3nt
TRBV5-1	TRBD1	TRBJ1-2	few	CASSSGQGPINYGYTF	TGCGCCAGCAGCTCCGGACAGGGGCCAATAAACTATGGCTACACCTTC
TRBV7-2	TRBD1	TRBJ1-6	many	CASSSLQGLSSPLHF	TGTGCCAGCAGCTCCCTACAGGGGTTGTCTTCACCCCTCCACTTT
TRBV6-2/TRBV6-3	-	TRBJ1-2	many	CASNPGTRGRIGYTF	TGTGCCAGCAACCCGGGTACCCGGGGGAGGATTGGCTACACCTTC
TRBV30	TRBD2	TRBJ2-1	many	CACLKRGAFNEQFF	TGTGCCTGCCTAAAGCGGGGGGCCTTCAATGAGCAGTTCTTC
TRBV5-1	-	TRBJ2-1	many	CASSLVDGWLTYNEQFF	TGCGCCAGCAGCTTGGTTGATGGATGGCTAACCTACAATGAGCAGTTCTTC
TRBV30	-	TRBJ2-6	-	CAWRGRGGANVLTF	TGTGCCTGGAGAGGCAGGGGTGGGGCCAACGTCCTGACTTTC
TRBV13	-	TRBJ2-5	many	CASSLRLRAETQYF	TGTGCCAGCAGCCTACGGTTAAGGGCGGAGACCCAGTACTTC
TRBV2	-	TRBJ2-6	many	CASSEGAGANVLTF	TGTGCCAGCAGCGAGGGAGCTGGGGCCAACGTCCTGACTTTC
TRBV9	-	TRBJ2-1	many	CASSVVENEQFF	TGTGCCAGCAGCGTAGTCGAGAATGAGCAGTTCTTC
TRBV10-3	-	TRBJ2-7	many	CASSDDAYEQYF	TGTGCCTCCTCGGACGACGCCTACGAGCAGTACTTC
TRBV9	TRBD1	TRBJ1-6	few	CASSPRGQGAYNSPLHF	TGTGCCAGCAGCCCAAGGGGCCAGGGGGCGTACAATTCACCCCTCCACTTT
TRBV5-6	-	TRBJ1-4	many	CASSFRFATNEKLFF	TGTGCCAGCAGCTTTCGCTTTGCAACTAATGAAAAACTGTTTTTT
TRBV5-5	-	TRBJ2-1	many	CASSFRDSGDEQFF	TGTGCCAGCAGCTTTAGGGACTCAGGGGATGAGCAGTTCTTC
TRBV29-1	TRBD1	TRBJ2-4	-	CSVYKPGTGVGIQYF	TGCAGCGTTTACAAACCCGGGACAGGGGTTGGCATTCAGTACTTC
TRBV7-6	-	TRBJ1-6	-	CASSRAQGLGNSPLHF	TGTGCCAGCAGCCGAGCTCAGGGGCTGGGGAATTCACCCCTCCACTTT
TRBV7-3	-	TRBJ1-1	many	CASSSGVRGTEAFF	TGTGCCAGCAGTTCCGGGGTAAGGGGGACTGAAGCTTTCTTT
TRBV10-2	-	TRBJ2-7	many	CASSVDRYEQYF	TGCGCCAGCAGTGTCGACAGGTACGAGCAGTACTTC
TRBV2	-	TRBJ2-3	many	CASPLGIRTDTQYF	TGTGCCAGTCCGCTGGGGATCCGCACAGATACGCAGTATTTT